The T cell receptor beta chain described here comes from a study of cytomegalovirus exposure and HLA in healthy donors. 13 Jbeta primers and 60 Vbeta primers were used for the PCR. Libraries were prepared by immunoSEQ multiplex PCR; TCRdb keeps only in-frame clonotypes and omits some of them. The table shows 150,000 to 200,000 clones, with 75% to 85% occurring only once. The CDR3 runs 17 residues. CDR1 is SGDLS, CDR2 YYNGEE, per germline. V shed 0 bases, J shed 2 bases, and the junction held 7 bases outside the gene matches. The chain combines TRBV9 with TRBJ2-1; 8 nucleotides align to TRBD2. The specimen sequenced was PBMCs. This TCR was recovered from a male donor in good health and CMV-seropositive. CDR3 in amino acids: CASSVDPAGDTYNEQFF. The DNA for the CDR3 is TGTGCCAGCAGCGTAGATCCAGCGGGGGATACCTACAATGAGCAGTTCTTC.